This T cell receptor beta chain was identified during a study of blood T cell repertoires in COVID-19. About the study: Collection of acute and convalescent COVID-19 samples took place in the United States, Italy and Spain.

This clone has a single count. This CDR3 spans 17 amino acids. Trimming pared 5 bases from V and 4 bases from J, leaving 20 bases between. Germline V lookup: CDR1 PRHDT, CDR2 FYEKMQ (reference sequence). The assay was immunoSEQ multiplex PCR, and TCRdb's table has in-frame clones only and misses some. The sample includes around 300,000 clones, 90% of them seen just once. Individuals drawn from around 24 US areas were about 18 to 89 years old. Categorization into cohorts depended on clinical history that participants reported. Sequencing was performed on PBMCs or T cells enriched from blood (not recorded which). The receptor comes from a woman younger than 35 with acute COVID-19. The rearrangement uses TRBV13 and TRBJ2-2, with TRBD1 as a possible D gene (5 bases). The CDR3 reads CASSPIWGQSGTGELFF. CDR3 nucleotide sequence: TGTGCCAGCAGCCCGATCTGGGGCCAAAGTGGCACCGGGGAGCTGTTTTTT.